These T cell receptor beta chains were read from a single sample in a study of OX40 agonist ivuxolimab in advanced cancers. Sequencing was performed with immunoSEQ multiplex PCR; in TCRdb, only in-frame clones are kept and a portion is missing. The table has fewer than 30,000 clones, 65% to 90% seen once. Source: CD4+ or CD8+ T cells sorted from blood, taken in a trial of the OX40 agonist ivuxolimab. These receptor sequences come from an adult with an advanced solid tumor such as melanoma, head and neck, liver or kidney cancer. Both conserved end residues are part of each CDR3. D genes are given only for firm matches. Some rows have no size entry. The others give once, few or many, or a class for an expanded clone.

CDR3nt: TGTGCCAGCAGCTCCACACGGGGTATAAGTTACGAGCAGTACTTC; CDR3aa: CASSSTRGISYEQYF; j_gene: TRBJ2-7; abundance: NA; v_gene: TRBV7-9; d_gene: NA
CDR3nt: TGTGCCAGCTCACCACCGACCGTGGGACAGAGCTCCTACAATGAGCAGTTCTTC; CDR3aa: CASSPPTVGQSSYNEQFF; j_gene: TRBJ2-1; abundance: once; v_gene: TRBV18; d_gene: TRBD1
CDR3nt: TGTGCCAGCAGCCACCCCCCCTCCGGACTAGCGAAGGTTGAGACCCAGTACTTC; CDR3aa: CASSHPPSGLAKVETQYF; j_gene: TRBJ2-5; abundance: NA; v_gene: TRBV9; d_gene: TRBD2
CDR3nt: TGTGCCAGTAGTATAGTAGGAGCGGGACCCCTCGACGCCTTC; CDR3aa: CASSIVGAGPLDAF; j_gene: TRBJ1-2; abundance: NA; v_gene: TRBV19; d_gene: NA
CDR3nt: TGTGCCAGCAGCCGGACAGGGTCCGACGCCGAAGCTTTCTTT; CDR3aa: CASSRTGSDAEAFF; j_gene: TRBJ1-1; abundance: NA; v_gene: TRBV14; d_gene: TRBD1
CDR3nt: TGCGCCAGCAGCCACACAGGGGCTAGCACAGATACGCAGTATTTT; CDR3aa: CASSHTGASTDTQYF; j_gene: TRBJ2-3; abundance: NA; v_gene: TRBV4-1; d_gene: TRBD1
CDR3nt: TGTGCCAGCAGTTACTTGGCAGGGCGGACGAACACTGAAGCTTTCTTT; CDR3aa: CASSYLAGRTNTEAFF; j_gene: TRBJ1-1; abundance: NA; v_gene: TRBV6-6; d_gene: NA
CDR3nt: TGTGCCAGCAGCGTTACTAGTACCGGCACAGATACGCAGTATTTT; CDR3aa: CASSVTSTGTDTQYF; j_gene: TRBJ2-3; abundance: NA; v_gene: TRBV6-4; d_gene: NA
CDR3nt: TGTGCCAGCAGCGAGGACTACGAGCAGTACTTC; CDR3aa: CASSEDYEQYF; j_gene: TRBJ2-7; abundance: NA; v_gene: TRBV7-9; d_gene: NA
CDR3nt: TGCGCCAGCAGCCTGATAGGGACAGGGATCTACGAGCAGTACTTC; CDR3aa: CASSLIGTGIYEQYF; j_gene: TRBJ2-7; abundance: NA; v_gene: TRBV5-1; d_gene: TRBD1
CDR3nt: TGTGCCAGCAGCTCCGGATCTAGCGGGAGGGGGCTGAAGCAGTTCTTC; CDR3aa: CASSSGSSGRGLKQFF; j_gene: TRBJ2-1; abundance: NA; v_gene: TRBV7-6; d_gene: TRBD2
CDR3nt: TGTGCCAGCAGCTCAACAGGGGAGGGTTACAATGAGCAGTTCTTC; CDR3aa: CASSSTGEGYNEQFF; j_gene: TRBJ2-1; abundance: NA; v_gene: TRBV7-9; d_gene: NA
CDR3nt: TGCGCCAGCTCGGGGGGTACCGGGGAGCTGTTTTTT; CDR3aa: CASSGGTGELFF; j_gene: TRBJ2-2; abundance: NA; v_gene: TRBV5-1; d_gene: TRBD2
CDR3nt: TGTGCCAGCAGCCGGGTTAGCGCCCAAGAGACCCAGTACTTC; CDR3aa: CASSRVSAQETQYF; j_gene: TRBJ2-5; abundance: NA; v_gene: TRBV7-9; d_gene: NA
CDR3nt: TGTGCCTGGAGAACCGTTAAGCAGGGCGGGGGTGAAGCTTTCTTT; CDR3aa: CAWRTVKQGGGEAFF; j_gene: TRBJ1-1; abundance: few; v_gene: TRBV30; d_gene: NA
CDR3nt: TGTGCCAGCAGCCAAGATGTTTCGCCCGGGGGCAGGGACGAGCAGTACTTC; CDR3aa: CASSQDVSPGGRDEQYF; j_gene: TRBJ2-7; abundance: NA; v_gene: TRBV4-2; d_gene: NA
CDR3nt: TGTGCCAGCAGCTTCGGCAGGGGAAATGGCTACACCTTC; CDR3aa: CASSFGRGNGYTF; j_gene: TRBJ1-2; abundance: NA; v_gene: TRBV7-3; d_gene: NA
CDR3nt: TGCGCCAGCAGCCAAGCCCTACGGGGTCCTACTATCTACGAGCAGTACTTC; CDR3aa: CASSQALRGPTIYEQYF; j_gene: TRBJ2-7; abundance: NA; v_gene: TRBV4-1; d_gene: NA
CDR3nt: TGTGCCAGCAGTTTTGACAGGGGTAAATCCTATGGCTACACCTTC; CDR3aa: CASSFDRGKSYGYTF; j_gene: TRBJ1-2; abundance: NA; v_gene: TRBV27; d_gene: TRBD1
CDR3nt: TGTGCCAGCAGGGTAGTCCAGGGGACTAATGAAAAACTGTTTTTT; CDR3aa: CASRVVQGTNEKLFF; j_gene: TRBJ1-4; abundance: NA; v_gene: TRBV28; d_gene: NA
CDR3nt: TGCAGCGTCAGGGGGAGAGGGGACTACGAGCAGTACTTC; CDR3aa: CSVRGRGDYEQYF; j_gene: TRBJ2-7; abundance: NA; v_gene: TRBV29-1; d_gene: TRBD1
CDR3nt: TGCGCCAGCAGTGAGCGGACAGGGGGAGGGTATGAGCAGTTCTTC; CDR3aa: CASSERTGGGYEQFF; j_gene: TRBJ2-1; abundance: NA; v_gene: TRBV10-1; d_gene: TRBD1
CDR3nt: TGTGCCTGGAGTGTAGGTAGCGGGGTTGAGGAGCAGTACTTC; CDR3aa: CAWSVGSGVEEQYF; j_gene: TRBJ2-7; abundance: NA; v_gene: TRBV30; d_gene: TRBD2
CDR3nt: TGCGCCAGCAGCTTGGGAGAGGGATCCTACGAGCAGTACTTC; CDR3aa: CASSLGEGSYEQYF; j_gene: TRBJ2-7; abundance: NA; v_gene: TRBV5-1; d_gene: NA
CDR3nt: TGTGCCACTGGGGACAGCTCCTACGAGCAGTACTTC; CDR3aa: CATGDSSYEQYF; j_gene: TRBJ2-7; abundance: NA; v_gene: TRBV27; d_gene: TRBD1
CDR3nt: TGTGCCAGCAGTACCGGGGCCGGGACGGAGTACTTC; CDR3aa: CASSTGAGTEYF; j_gene: TRBJ2-4; abundance: NA; v_gene: TRBV6-5; d_gene: NA
CDR3nt: TGTGCCAGCAGCGATCGGACGGGCACTGAAGCTTTCTTT; CDR3aa: CASSDRTGTEAFF; j_gene: TRBJ1-1; abundance: NA; v_gene: TRBV6-5; d_gene: NA
CDR3nt: TGTGCCAGCAGCTGGACTTCACGCGGGACAGGGGGCTACGAGCAGTACTTC; CDR3aa: CASSWTSRGTGGYEQYF; j_gene: TRBJ2-7; abundance: NA; v_gene: TRBV5-6; d_gene: TRBD1
CDR3nt: TGTGCCAGCAGCGTAGGGGGTAGCGGCATCACAGATACGCAGTATTTT; CDR3aa: CASSVGGSGITDTQYF; j_gene: TRBJ2-3; abundance: once; v_gene: TRBV9; d_gene: NA
CDR3nt: TGTGCCACCCTTGGGGAATCCCAAGAGACCCAGTACTTC; CDR3aa: CATLGESQETQYF; j_gene: TRBJ2-5; abundance: NA; v_gene: TRBV6-5; d_gene: NA
CDR3nt: TGTGCCAGCAGTACCCTCGCGGACAGGGGACCCCATAATGGCTACACCTTC; CDR3aa: CASSTLADRGPHNGYTF; j_gene: TRBJ1-2; abundance: once; v_gene: TRBV28; d_gene: TRBD1
CDR3nt: TGTGCCAGTAGGGCCGGGACAGGGGTGTCACCCCTCCACTTT; CDR3aa: CASRAGTGVSPLHF; j_gene: TRBJ1-6; abundance: NA; v_gene: TRBV19; d_gene: TRBD1
CDR3nt: TGTGCCAGCAGCGGTGGGGCCAAGGGGGGCGAGCAGTACTTC; CDR3aa: CASSGGAKGGEQYF; j_gene: TRBJ2-7; abundance: NA; v_gene: TRBV7-9; d_gene: NA